This T cell receptor (beta chain) was sequenced during a study of neurological immune-mediated disorders. Study results and caveats: No sharing of CDR3 amino acid sequences was observed among expanded clones across subjects, suggesting private repertoires in all groups.

Trimming stripped 5 bases from V and 3 bases from J, with 13 bases between. CDR1 and CDR2 (germline): DFQATT, SNEGSKA (reference sequence). The CDR3 runs to 14 residues. This clonotype was recorded at least ten times. Its target is unknown. From the 5' RACE reads, TCRdb called clonotypes with MiXCR, one entry per CDR3 protein. The sample carries around 49,000 distinct CDR3 sequences, roughly 14% recorded once. Documented time point: longitudinal time-point 2. 2 million unsorted PBMCs were stored in RNAlater at -80 °C before RNA extraction. The clonotype was recovered from a male donor with HTLV-1-associated myelopathy (HAM/TSP). Source material: PBMCs. The rearrangement links TRBV20-1 to TRBJ2-2; D may be TRBD1 (5 bases). Written as DNA, the CDR3 is TGCAGTGCTCTTTCAGGGAAGTACACCGGGGAGCTGTTTTTT. This translates into CSALSGKYTGELFF.